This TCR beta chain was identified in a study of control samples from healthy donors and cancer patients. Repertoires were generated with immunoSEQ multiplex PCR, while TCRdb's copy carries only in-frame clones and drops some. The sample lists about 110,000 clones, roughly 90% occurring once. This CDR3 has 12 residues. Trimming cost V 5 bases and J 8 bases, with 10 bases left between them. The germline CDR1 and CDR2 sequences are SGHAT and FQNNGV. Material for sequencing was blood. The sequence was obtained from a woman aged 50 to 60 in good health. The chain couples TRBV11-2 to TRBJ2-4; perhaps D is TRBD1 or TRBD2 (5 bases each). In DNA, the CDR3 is TGTGCCAGCAGCCCCCAGGGAGACATTCAGTACTTC. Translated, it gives CASSPQGDIQYF.